This TCR beta chain was documented in a study of blood T cell repertoires in COVID-19. Study-wide context: The United States, Italy and Spain supplied acute and convalescent COVID-19 samples.

Sequencing was performed with immunoSEQ multiplex PCR; in TCRdb, only in-frame clones are kept and a portion is missing. The table includes roughly 220,000 clones, about 90% detected once. Trimming stripped 1 base from V and 4 bases from J, with 10 bases between. CDR1 LNHDA and CDR2 SQIVND come from the germline V gene (reference sequence). CDR3 length: 14 residues. The TCR originated in a woman in her forties or fifties with acute COVID-19. The sequenced sample was PBMCs or T cells enriched from blood (not recorded which). The chain uses TRBV19 and TRBJ1-1; D unresolved. In nucleotides, the CDR3 is TGTGCCAGTAGTATAGGACGGGGAGGCACTGAAGCTTTCTTT. Its protein product is CASSIGRGGTEAFF.